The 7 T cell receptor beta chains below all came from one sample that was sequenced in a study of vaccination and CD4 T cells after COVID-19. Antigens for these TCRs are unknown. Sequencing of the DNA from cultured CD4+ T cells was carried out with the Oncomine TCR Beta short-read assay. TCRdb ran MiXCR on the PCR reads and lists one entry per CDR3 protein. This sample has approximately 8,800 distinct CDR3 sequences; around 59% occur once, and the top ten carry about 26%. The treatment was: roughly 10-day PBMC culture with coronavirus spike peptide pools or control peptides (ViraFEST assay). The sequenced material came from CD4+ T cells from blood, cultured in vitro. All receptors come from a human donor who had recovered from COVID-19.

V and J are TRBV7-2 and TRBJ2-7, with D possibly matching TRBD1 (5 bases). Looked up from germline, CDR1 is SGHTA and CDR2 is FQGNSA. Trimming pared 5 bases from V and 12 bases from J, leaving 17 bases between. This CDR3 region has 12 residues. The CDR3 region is CASSRDQGVRYF. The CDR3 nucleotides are TGTGCCAGCAGCCGAGACCAGGGTGTGCGGTACTTC.

The CDR3 nucleotides are TGCAGTGCCGGAGTGAGCTCCTACAATGAGCAGTTCTTC. Translated, it gives CSAGVSSYNEQFF. The chain is built from TRBV20-1 and TRBJ2-1; no clear D. This CDR3 is 13 amino acids long. Germline V gene data show CDR1 as DFQATT and CDR2 as SNEGSKA (reference sequence). Trimming removed 6 bases at V and 0 bases at J, with 9 bases between.

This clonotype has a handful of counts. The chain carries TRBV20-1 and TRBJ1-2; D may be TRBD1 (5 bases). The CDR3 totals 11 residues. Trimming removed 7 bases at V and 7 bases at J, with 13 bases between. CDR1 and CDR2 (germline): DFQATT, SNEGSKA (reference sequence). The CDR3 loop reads CSVGGDSGYTF. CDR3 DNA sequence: TGCAGTGTAGGAGGGGACTCTGGCTACACCTTC.

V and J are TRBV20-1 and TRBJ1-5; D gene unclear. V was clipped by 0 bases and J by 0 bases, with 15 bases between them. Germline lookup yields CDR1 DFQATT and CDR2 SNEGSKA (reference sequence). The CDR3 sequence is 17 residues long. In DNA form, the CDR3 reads TGCAGTGCTAGAGATGTTGGGTACCAGTATAGCAATCAGCCCCAGCATTTT. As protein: CSARDVGYQYSNQPQHF.

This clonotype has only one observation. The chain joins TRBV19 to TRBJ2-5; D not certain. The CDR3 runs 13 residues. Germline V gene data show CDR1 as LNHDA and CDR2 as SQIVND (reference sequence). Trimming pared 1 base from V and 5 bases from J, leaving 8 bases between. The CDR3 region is CASSIGLDETQYF. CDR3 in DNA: TGTGCCAGTAGTATAGGCCTAGATGAGACCCAGTACTTC.

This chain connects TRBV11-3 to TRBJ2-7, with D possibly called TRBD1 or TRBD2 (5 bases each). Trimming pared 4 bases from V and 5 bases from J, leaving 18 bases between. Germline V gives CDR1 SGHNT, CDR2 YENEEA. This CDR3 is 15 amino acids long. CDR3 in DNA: TGTGCCAGCAGCTGGGGCTCCGGGACGCAACACGAGCAGTACTTC. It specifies CASSWGSGTQHEQYF.

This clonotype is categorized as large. The CDR3 bases are TGTGCCAGCAGCTTAGGGGTGGGGGTCGGCTACGAGCAGTACTTC. Encoded protein: CASSLGVGVGYEQYF. V gene TRBV7-2 combines with J gene TRBJ2-7; D assignment may be TRBD1 or TRBD2 (5 bases each). Germline values: CDR1 SGHTA, CDR2 FQGNSA. Trimming stripped 1 base from V and 3 bases from J, with 13 bases between. The CDR3 runs to 15 residues. The full variable domain, with the rest looked up from reference TRBV7-2 and TRBJ2-7, is GAGVSQSPSNKVTEKGKDVELRCDPISGHTALYWYRQSLGQGLEFLIYFQGNSAPDKSGLPSDRFSAERTGGSVSTLTIQRTQQEDSAVYLCASSLGVGVGYEQYFGPGTRLTVT.